This T cell receptor (beta chain) was recovered during a study of cytomegalovirus exposure and HLA in healthy donors. At the level of the study: The same platform as the roughly 630 first-cohort repertoires was used for the 120 validation repertoires, a later analysis reported.

Comments on this clone: Its antigen is undetermined.

CDR3 size: 13 residues. The germline V gene encodes CDR1 MNHEY and CDR2 SMNVEV (reference sequence). The germline V and J ends were trimmed by 1 base and 7 bases, with 8 bases remaining between them. The table came from immunoSEQ multiplex PCR; TCRdb's copy has only in-frame clones and leaves some out. The sample includes almost 200,000 clones, around 80% of them seen just once. Findings and caveats of the study: One later analysis, an examination of the 120 validation repertoires, found that first-cohort TCR clusters tended to co-occur in them. The authors enumerated over 150 TCR beta chains as linked to cytomegalovirus.

The clonotype originates from a woman aged 25 to 45 in good health and CMV-seronegative. Sample: PBMCs. This chain links TRBV27 with TRBJ2-1, with D unclear. CDR3 nucleotide sequence: TGTGCCAGCAGTTTATTGACCGGGAATGAGCAGTTCTTC. This gives the protein CASSLLTGNEQFF.